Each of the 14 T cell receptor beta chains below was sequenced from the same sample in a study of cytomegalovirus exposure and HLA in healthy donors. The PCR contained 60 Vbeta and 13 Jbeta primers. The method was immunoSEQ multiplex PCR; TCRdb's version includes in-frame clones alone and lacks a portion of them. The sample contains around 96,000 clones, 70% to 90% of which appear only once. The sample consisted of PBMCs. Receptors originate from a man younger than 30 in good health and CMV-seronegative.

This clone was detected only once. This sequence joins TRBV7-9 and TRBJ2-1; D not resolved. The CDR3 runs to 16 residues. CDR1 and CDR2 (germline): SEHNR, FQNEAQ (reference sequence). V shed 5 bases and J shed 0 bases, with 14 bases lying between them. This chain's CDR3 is CASSPVGRISYNEQFF. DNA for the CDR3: TGTGCCAGCAGCCCCGTTGGCAGGATCTCCTACAATGAGCAGTTCTTC.

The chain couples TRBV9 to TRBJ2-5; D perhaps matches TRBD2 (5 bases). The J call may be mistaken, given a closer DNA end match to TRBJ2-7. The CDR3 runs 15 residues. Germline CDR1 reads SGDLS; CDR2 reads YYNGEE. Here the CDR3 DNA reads TGTGCCAGCAGCGGAGCGGTCTCAAGCTCCTACGAGCAGTACTTC. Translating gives CASSGAVSSSYEQYF.

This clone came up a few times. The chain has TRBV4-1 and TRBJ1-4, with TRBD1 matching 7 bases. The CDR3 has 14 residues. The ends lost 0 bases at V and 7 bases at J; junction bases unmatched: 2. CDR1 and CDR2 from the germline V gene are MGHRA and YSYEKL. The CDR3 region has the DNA TGCGCCAGCAGCCAAGAAGGGGGCTTTGAAAAACTGTTTTTT. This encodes CASSQEGGFEKLFF.

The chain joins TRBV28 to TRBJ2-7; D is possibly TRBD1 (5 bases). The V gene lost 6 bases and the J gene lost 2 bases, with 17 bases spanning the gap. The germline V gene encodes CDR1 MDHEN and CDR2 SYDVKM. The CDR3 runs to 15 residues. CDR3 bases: TGTGCCAGCAGCCGACTGACAGATTTAACCTACGAGCAGTACTTC. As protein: CASSRLTDLTYEQYF.

The CDR3: CASSFGTNYGYTF. DNA of the CDR3: TGTGCCAGCAGCTTTGGGACAAACTATGGCTACACCTTC. The chain has TRBV7-9 and TRBJ1-2; a weak D match, TRBD1 (6 bases). Trimming shortened V by 3 bases and J by 2 bases, and 7 bases separated the two germline ends. The CDR3 has 13 amino acids. Germline-derived CDR1 and CDR2 are SEHNR and FQNEAQ (reference sequence). Filled out from reference TRBV7-9 and TRBJ1-2, the complete variable domain reads DTGVSQNPRHKITKRGQNVTFRCDPISEHNRLYWYRQTLGQGPEFLTYFQNEAQLEKSRLLSDRFSAERPKGSFSTLEIQRTEQGDSAMYLCASSFGTNYGYTFGSGTRLTVV.

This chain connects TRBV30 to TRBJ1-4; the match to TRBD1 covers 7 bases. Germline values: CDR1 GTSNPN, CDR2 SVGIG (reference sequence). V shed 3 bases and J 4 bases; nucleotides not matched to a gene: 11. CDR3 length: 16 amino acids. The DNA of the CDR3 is TGTGCCTGGAGCGGCCTAGGACAGGCCTTTAATGAAAAACTGTTTTTT. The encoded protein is CAWSGLGQAFNEKLFF.

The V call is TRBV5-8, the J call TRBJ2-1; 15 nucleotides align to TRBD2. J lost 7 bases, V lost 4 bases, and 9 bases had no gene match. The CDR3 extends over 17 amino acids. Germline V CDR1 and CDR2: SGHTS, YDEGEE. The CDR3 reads CASSHGLAGGPWNEQFF. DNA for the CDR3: TGTGCCAGCAGCCACGGACTAGCGGGGGGGCCTTGGAATGAGCAGTTCTTC.

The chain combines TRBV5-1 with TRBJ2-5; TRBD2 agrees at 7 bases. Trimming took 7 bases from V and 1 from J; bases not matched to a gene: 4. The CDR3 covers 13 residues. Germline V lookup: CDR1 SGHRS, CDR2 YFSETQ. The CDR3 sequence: CASGRDFQETQYF. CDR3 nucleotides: TGCGCCAGCGGGAGGGACTTCCAAGAGACCCAGTACTTC.

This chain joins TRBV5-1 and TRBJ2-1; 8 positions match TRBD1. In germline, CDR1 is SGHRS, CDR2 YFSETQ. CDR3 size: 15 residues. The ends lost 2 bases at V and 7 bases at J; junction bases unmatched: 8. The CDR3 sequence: CASSLRQGAGNEQFF. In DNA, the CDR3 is TGCGCCAGCAGCTTAAGGCAGGGGGCTGGTAATGAGCAGTTCTTC.

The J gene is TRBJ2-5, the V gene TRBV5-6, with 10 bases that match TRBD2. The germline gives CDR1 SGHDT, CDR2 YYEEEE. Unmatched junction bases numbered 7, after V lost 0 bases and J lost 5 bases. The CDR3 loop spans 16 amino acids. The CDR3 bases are TGTGCCAGCAGCTTGGATGGTAGCGGGGGGTATGAGACCCAGTACTTC. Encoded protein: CASSLDGSGGYETQYF.

The CDR3 sequence is CASSWGGAANTEAFF. As DNA, the CDR3 is TGCGCCAGCAGCTGGGGAGGGGCAGCGAACACTGAAGCTTTCTTT. The chain combines TRBV5-1 with TRBJ1-1; D may be TRBD1 (5 bases). V shed 3 bases and J shed 1 base, with 13 bases lying between them. CDR1 and CDR2 (germline): SGHRS, YFSETQ. The CDR3 consists of 15 residues.

The CDR3 here is CASSQGGSNYGYTF. In nucleotides, the CDR3 is TGTGCCAGCAGTCAGGGGGGAAGTAACTATGGCTACACCTTC. This rearrangement joins TRBV6-5 to TRBJ1-2, with 7 bases lining up with TRBD1. V lost 5 bases and J lost 1; bases outside the gene matches: 4. CDR1 MNHEY and CDR2 SVGAGI come from the germline V gene. This CDR3 region has 14 residues.

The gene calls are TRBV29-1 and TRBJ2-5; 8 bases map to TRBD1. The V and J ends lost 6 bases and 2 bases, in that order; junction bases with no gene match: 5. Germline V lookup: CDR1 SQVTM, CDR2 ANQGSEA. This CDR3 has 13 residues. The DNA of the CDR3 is TGCAGCGTCCAGGGGGCCTTTCAAGAGACCCAGTACTTC. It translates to CSVQGAFQETQYF. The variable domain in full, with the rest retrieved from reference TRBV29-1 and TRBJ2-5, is SAVISQKPSRDICQRGTSLTIQCQVDSQVTMMFWYRQQPGQSLTLIATANQGSEATYESGFVIDKFPISRPNLTFSTLTVSNMSPEDSSIYLCSVQGAFQETQYFGPGTRLLVL.

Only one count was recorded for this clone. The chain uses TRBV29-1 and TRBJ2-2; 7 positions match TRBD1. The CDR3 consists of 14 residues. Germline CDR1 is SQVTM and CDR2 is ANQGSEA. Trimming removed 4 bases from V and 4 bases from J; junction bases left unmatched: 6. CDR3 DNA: TGCAGCGTTGGAGAGACAGGGCTCACCGGGGAGCTGTTTTTT. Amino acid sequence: CSVGETGLTGELFF.